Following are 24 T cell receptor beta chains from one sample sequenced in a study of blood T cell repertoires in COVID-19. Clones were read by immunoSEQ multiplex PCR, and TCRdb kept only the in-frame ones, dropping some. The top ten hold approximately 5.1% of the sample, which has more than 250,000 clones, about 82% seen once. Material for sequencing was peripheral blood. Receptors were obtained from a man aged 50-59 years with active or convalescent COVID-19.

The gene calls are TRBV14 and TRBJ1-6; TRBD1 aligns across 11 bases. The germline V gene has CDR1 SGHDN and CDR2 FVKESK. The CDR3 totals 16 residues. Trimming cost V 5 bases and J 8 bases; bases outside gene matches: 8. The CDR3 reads CASSNGQGAKYSPLHF. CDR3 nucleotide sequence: TGTGCCAGCAGCAATGGACAGGGGGCGAAATATTCACCCCTCCACTTT.

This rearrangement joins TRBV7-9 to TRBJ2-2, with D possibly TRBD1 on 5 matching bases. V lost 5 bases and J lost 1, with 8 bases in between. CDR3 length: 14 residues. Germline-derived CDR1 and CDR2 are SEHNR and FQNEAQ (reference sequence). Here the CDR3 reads CASSETVNTGELFF. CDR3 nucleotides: TGTGCCAGCAGCGAGACAGTGAACACCGGGGAGCTGTTTTTT.

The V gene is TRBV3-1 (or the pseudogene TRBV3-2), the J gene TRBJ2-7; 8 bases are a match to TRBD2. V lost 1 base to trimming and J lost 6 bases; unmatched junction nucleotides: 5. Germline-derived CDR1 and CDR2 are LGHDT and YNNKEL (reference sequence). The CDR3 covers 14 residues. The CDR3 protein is CASSQVAGTGEQYF. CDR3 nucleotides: TGTGCCAGCAGCCAAGTAGCGGGAACGGGCGAGCAGTACTTC.

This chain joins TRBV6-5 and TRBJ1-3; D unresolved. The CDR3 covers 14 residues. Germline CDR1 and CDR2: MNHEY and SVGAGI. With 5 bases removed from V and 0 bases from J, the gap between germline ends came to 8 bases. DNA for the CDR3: TGTGCCAGCAGTCTGGGGAGCTCTGGAAACACCATATATTTT. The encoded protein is CASSLGSSGNTIYF.

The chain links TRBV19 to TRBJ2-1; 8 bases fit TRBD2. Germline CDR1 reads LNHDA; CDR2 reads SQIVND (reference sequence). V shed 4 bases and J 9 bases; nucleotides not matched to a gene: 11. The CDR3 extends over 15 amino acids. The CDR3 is CASSTNLVAGSEQFF. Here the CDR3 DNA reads TGTGCCAGTAGTACCAACCTGGTAGCGGGGAGTGAGCAGTTCTTC.

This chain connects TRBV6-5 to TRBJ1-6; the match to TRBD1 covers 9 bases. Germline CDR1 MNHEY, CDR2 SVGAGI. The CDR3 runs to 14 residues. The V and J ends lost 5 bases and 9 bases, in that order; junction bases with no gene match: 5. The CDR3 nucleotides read TGTGCCAGCAGTCCTCAGGACAGGGGTTCACCCCTCCACTTT. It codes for CASSPQDRGSPLHF.

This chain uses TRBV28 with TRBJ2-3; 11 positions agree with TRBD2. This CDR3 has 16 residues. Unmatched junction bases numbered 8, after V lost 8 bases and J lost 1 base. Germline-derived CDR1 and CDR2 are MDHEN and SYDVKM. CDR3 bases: TGTGCCAGCCGTTCAACTAGCGGGAGAGGCACAGATACGCAGTATTTT. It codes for CASRSTSGRGTDTQYF.

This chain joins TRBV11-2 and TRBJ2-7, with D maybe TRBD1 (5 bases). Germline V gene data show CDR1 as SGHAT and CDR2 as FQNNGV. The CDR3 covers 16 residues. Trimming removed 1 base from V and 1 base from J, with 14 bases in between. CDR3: CASSLGWGRGSYEQYF. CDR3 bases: TGTGCCAGCAGCTTAGGGTGGGGTAGGGGTTCCTACGAGCAGTACTTC.

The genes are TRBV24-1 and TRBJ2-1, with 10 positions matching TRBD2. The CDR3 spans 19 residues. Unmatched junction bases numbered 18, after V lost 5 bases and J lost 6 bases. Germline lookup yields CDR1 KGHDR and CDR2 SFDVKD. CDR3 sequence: CATSGLAGARGSSGNEQFF. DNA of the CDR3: TGTGCCACCAGTGGGCTAGCGGGAGCCCGGGGGTCGTCGGGCAATGAGCAGTTCTTC.

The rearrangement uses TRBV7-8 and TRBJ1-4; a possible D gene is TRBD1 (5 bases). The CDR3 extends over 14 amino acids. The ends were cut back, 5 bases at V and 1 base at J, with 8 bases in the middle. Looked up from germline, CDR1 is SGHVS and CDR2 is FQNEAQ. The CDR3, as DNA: TGTGCCAGCAGCCAGACAGAAACTAATGAAAAACTGTTTTTT. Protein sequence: CASSQTETNEKLFF.

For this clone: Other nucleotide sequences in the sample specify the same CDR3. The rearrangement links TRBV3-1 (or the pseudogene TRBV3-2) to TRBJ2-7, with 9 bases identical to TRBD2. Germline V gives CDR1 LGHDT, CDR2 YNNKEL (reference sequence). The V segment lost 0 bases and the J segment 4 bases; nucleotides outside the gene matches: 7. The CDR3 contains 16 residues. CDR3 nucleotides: TGTGCCAGCAGCCAAGAATCGACTAGCGGAAATTACGAGCAGTACTTC. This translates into CASSQESTSGNYEQYF.

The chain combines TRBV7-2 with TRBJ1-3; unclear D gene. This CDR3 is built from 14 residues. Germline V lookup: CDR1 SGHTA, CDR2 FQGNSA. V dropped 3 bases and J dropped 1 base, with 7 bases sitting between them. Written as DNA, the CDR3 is TGTGCCAGCAGCTTGACATTTTCTGGAAACACCATATATTTT. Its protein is CASSLTFSGNTIYF.

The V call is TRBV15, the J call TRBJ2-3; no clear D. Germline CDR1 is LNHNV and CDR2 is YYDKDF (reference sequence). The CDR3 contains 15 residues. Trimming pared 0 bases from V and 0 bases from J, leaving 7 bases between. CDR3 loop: CATSRDAISTDTQYF. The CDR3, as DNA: TGTGCCACCAGCAGAGACGCGATTAGCACAGATACGCAGTATTTT.

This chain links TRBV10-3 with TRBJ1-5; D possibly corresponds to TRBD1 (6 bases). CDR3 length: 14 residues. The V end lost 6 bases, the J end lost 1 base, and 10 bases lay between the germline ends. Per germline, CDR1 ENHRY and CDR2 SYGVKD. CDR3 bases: TGTGCCATCAGCGGGACAAGGAGCAATCAGCCCCAGCATTTT. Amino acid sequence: CAISGTRSNQPQHF.

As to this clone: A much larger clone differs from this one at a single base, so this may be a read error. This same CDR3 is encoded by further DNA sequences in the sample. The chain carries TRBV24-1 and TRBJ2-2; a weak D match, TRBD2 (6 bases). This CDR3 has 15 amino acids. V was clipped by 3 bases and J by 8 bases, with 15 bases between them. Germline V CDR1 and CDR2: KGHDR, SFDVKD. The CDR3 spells CATSDRRGPTGELFF. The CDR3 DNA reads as TGTGCCACCAGTGATAGGCGGGGACCCACTGGGGAGCTGTTTTTT.

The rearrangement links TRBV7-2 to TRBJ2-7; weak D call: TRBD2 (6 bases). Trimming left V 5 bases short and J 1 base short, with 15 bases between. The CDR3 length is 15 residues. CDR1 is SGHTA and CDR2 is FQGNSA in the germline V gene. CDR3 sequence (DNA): TGTGCCAGCAGCCCCCCCTCGGGACTTTCCTACGAGCAGTACTTC. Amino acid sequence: CASSPPSGLSYEQYF.

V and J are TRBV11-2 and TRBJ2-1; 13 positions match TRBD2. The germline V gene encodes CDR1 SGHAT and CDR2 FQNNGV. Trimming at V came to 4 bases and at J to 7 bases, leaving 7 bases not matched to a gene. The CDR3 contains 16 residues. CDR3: CASSSPTSGRINEQFF. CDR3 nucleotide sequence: TGTGCCAGCAGCTCACCGACTAGCGGGAGGATAAATGAGCAGTTCTTC. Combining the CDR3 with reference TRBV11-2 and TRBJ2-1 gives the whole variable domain EAGVAQSPRYKIIEKRQSVAFWCNPISGHATLYWYQQILGQGPKLLIQFQNNGVVDDSQLPKDRFSAERLKGVDSTLKIQPAKLEDSAVYLCASSSPTSGRINEQFFGPGTRLTVL.

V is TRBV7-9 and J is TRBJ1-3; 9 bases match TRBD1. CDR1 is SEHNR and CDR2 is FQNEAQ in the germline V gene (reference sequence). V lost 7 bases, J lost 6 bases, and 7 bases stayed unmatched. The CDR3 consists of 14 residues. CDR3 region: CASTLGQGENTIYF. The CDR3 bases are TGTGCCAGCACCCTGGGACAGGGAGAAAACACCATATATTTT. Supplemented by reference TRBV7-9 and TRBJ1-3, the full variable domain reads DTGVSQNPRHKITKRGQNVTFRCDPISEHNRLYWYRQTLGQGPEFLTYFQNEAQLEKSRLLSDRFSAERPKGSFSTLEIQRTEQGDSAMYLCASTLGQGENTIYFGEGSWLTVV.

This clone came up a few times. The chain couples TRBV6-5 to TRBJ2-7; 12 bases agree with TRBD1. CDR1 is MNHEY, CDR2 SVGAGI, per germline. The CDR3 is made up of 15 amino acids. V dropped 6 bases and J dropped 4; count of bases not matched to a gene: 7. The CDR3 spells CASRKGTGGLYEQYF. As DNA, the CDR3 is TGTGCCAGCAGGAAAGGGACAGGGGGCTTATACGAGCAGTACTTC.

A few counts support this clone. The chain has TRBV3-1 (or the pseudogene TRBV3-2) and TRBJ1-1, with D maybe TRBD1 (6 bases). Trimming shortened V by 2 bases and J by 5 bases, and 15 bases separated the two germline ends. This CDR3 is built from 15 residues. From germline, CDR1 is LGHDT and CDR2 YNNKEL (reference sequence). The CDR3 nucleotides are TGTGCCAGCAGCCAAATTACAGGGTGGAAGACTGAAGCTTTCTTT. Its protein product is CASSQITGWKTEAFF.

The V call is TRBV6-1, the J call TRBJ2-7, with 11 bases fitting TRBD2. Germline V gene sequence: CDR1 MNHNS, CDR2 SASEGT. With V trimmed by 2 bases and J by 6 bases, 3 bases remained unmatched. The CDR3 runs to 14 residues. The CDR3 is CASSETSGRGEQYF. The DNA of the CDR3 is TGTGCCAGCAGTGAAACTAGCGGGAGAGGCGAGCAGTACTTC.

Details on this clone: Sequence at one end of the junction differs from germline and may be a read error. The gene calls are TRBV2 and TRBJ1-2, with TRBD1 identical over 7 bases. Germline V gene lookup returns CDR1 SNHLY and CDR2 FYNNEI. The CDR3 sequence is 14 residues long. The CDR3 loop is CASSEGQVKKGYTF. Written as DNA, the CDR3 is TGTGCCAGCAGCGAAGGACAGGTCAAGAAGGGCTACACCTTC.

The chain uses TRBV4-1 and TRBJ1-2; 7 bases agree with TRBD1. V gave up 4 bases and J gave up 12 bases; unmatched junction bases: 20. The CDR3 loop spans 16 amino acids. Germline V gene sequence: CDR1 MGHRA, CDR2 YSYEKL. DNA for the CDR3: TGCGCCAGCAGCCTGACCCCTCGCACAGGGGAACTCCTGGACACCTTC. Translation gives CASSLTPRTGELLDTF.

The CDR3 sequence: CASSVVPAGDTGELFF. The DNA for the CDR3 is TGTGCCAGCAGCGTAGTCCCAGCGGGAGATACCGGGGAGCTGTTTTTT. The V gene is TRBV9, the J gene TRBJ2-2; 8 positions match TRBD2. The V gene's germline CDR1 is SGDLS and CDR2 YYNGEE. There are 16 residues in the CDR3. Trimming at V came to 0 bases and at J to 5 bases, leaving 6 bases not matched to a gene.